Included here is one T cell receptor (beta chain) sequence, with context. Antigen unknown. Mismatch with germline at one junction end may stem from a read error. The sample contains more than one DNA sequence encoding this CDR3. Time point defined: after dendritic cell vaccination, including at tumor progression/relapse. Blood PBMC samples: pre-vaccination, two weeks post third vaccination, and at tumor progression. Germline assignment: CDR1 LNHNV and CDR2 YYDKDF (reference sequence). CDR3 length equals 17 residues. The source of the sample is a study of glioma-infiltrating T cells after dendritic cell vaccination. Study conclusions and caveats: Patients with more pretreatment TILs had longer time to progression and survival.

Profiled with immunoSEQ multiplex PCR; TCRdb holds only in-frame clones, not every one. The repertoire holds roughly 60,000 clones, with about 89% as singletons. The receptor was isolated from a human donor with glioblastoma. Sequences were derived from blood, sampled after dendritic cell vaccination. The chain links TRBV15 to TRBJ1-6, with D hard to call. CDR3 protein: CATSRVLDTKLNSPLHF. In DNA, the CDR3 is TGTGCCACCAGCAGAGTTCTTGACACCAAGCTTAATTCCCCCCTCCACTTT.